Here is one TCR beta chain with its context. Its target is unknown. These data originate in a study of CD8+ T cells in alopecia areata. Study-level results: Affected scalp, especially in alopecia totalis/universalis, had a higher clonality than normal scalp did.

Extracted RNA was reverse transcribed into cDNA, the sequencing template. This table comes from immunoSEQ multiplex PCR, and its TCRdb copy is limited to in-frame clones, with some not included. Of about 190,000 clones listed, under 70% are singletons. The treatment: oral pan-JAK inhibitor, 5-10 mg twice daily. Lesional scalp tissue (obtained by punch biopsy) and peripheral blood were collected from alopecia areata patients. This CDR3 spans 14 amino acids. V lost 1 base to trimming and J lost 10 bases, with 14 bases between them. CDR1 is SGHNT, CDR2 YYREEE, per germline (reference sequence). The clonotype was recovered from a human donor with alopecia areata. The chain joins TRBV5-4 to TRBJ1-4, with D hard to call. The specimen comprised CD4+ T cells sorted from blood, sampled at week 4, from a patient treated with tofacitinib. The chain's CDR3 is CASSLQPDRGKLFF. CDR3 coding DNA: TGTGCCAGCAGCTTGCAACCCGACCGGGGAAAACTGTTTTTT.